A selection of T cell receptor beta chains follows, all from one sample in a study of cytomegalovirus exposure and HLA in healthy donors. Profiling relied on immunoSEQ multiplex PCR, and the TCRdb table lists in-frame clones only, not all of them. The data contain about 160,000 clones, over 75% of them singletons. Specimen: PBMCs. These receptors originate from a woman aged 18-35 years in good health and CMV-seronegative. Both conserved end residues are part of each CDR3. Each record gives: V gene, D gene, clone size, J gene, CDR3 DNA, CDR3 protein. D genes are given only for firm matches. Clone size is not always given. Where it is, it says once, few, many or a class for expanded clones.

V gene: TRBV5-1
D gene: NA
clone size: NA
J gene: TRBJ1-1
CDR3 DNA: TGCGCCGGCAGCGGGGGGGGCTGGAACACTGAAGCTTTCTTT
CDR3 protein: CAGSGGGWNTEAFF

V gene: TRBV2
D gene: NA
clone size: few
J gene: TRBJ2-7
CDR3 DNA: TGTGCCAGCAGTAGGACACCGAACTACGAGCAGTACTTC
CDR3 protein: CASSRTPNYEQYF

V gene: TRBV2
D gene: NA
clone size: few
J gene: TRBJ1-2
CDR3 DNA: TGTGCCAGCAGGGGCGTGGGTATCAACTATGGCTACACCTTC
CDR3 protein: CASRGVGINYGYTF

V gene: TRBV19
D gene: NA
clone size: NA
J gene: TRBJ2-6
CDR3 DNA: TGTGCCAGTAGGGATGGAGTCTCTGGGGCCAACGTCCTGACTTTC
CDR3 protein: CASRDGVSGANVLTF

V gene: TRBV6-1
D gene: NA
clone size: NA
J gene: TRBJ1-2
CDR3 DNA: TGTGCCAGCAGTGTCACAGGGTACCCCTACTATGGCTACACCTTC
CDR3 protein: CASSVTGYPYYGYTF

V gene: TRBV7-9
D gene: NA
clone size: NA
J gene: TRBJ1-2
CDR3 DNA: TGTGCCAGCAGCATTGACAGGATCGGTGGCTACACCTTC
CDR3 protein: CASSIDRIGGYTF

V gene: TRBV6-5
D gene: NA
clone size: few
J gene: TRBJ2-1
CDR3 DNA: TGTGCCAGCAGTTACACAGGGACCCACAATGAGCAGTTCTTC
CDR3 protein: CASSYTGTHNEQFF

V gene: TRBV23-1
D gene: TRBD1
clone size: few
J gene: TRBJ1-6
CDR3 DNA: TGCGCCAGCAGTCAATTCTCAGGGGGCCGGAATTCACCCCTCCACTTT
CDR3 protein: CASSQFSGGRNSPLHF

V gene: TRBV18
D gene: NA
clone size: once
J gene: TRBJ1-1
CDR3 DNA: TGTGCCAGCTCAGTGATGAGGGAGAACACTGAAGCTTTCTTT
CDR3 protein: CASSVMRENTEAFF

V gene: TRBV7-2
D gene: NA
clone size: NA
J gene: TRBJ1-3
CDR3 DNA: TGTGCCAGCAGCTTGGGACACCAGGCTGGAAACACCATATATTTT
CDR3 protein: CASSLGHQAGNTIYF

V gene: TRBV4-1
D gene: NA
clone size: NA
J gene: TRBJ2-7
CDR3 DNA: TGCGCCAGCAGCCAAGTAGGAGGCTACGAGCAGTACTTC
CDR3 protein: CASSQVGGYEQYF

V gene: TRBV7-9
D gene: NA
clone size: NA
J gene: TRBJ1-1
CDR3 DNA: TGTGCCAGCAGCTTACCTAAGGGGACTGAAGCTTTCTTT
CDR3 protein: CASSLPKGTEAFF

V gene: TRBV28
D gene: TRBD1
clone size: NA
J gene: TRBJ2-5
CDR3 DNA: TGTGCCAGCAGTAGGGACAGGGGTCGGGAAGAGGCCCAGTACTTC
CDR3 protein: CASSRDRGREEAQYF

V gene: TRBV5-5
D gene: NA
clone size: few
J gene: TRBJ2-4
CDR3 DNA: TGTGCCAGCAGCGGAGAGGAGGGGGCTGTAAACATTCAGTACTTC
CDR3 protein: CASSGEEGAVNIQYF

V gene: TRBV7-2
D gene: NA
clone size: NA
J gene: TRBJ2-7
CDR3 DNA: TGTGCCAGCACCTTTAAGGGAGGGGGATGGTGGGAGCAGTACTTC
CDR3 protein: CASTFKGGGWWEQYF

V gene: TRBV29-1
D gene: TRBD2
clone size: NA
J gene: TRBJ2-7
CDR3 DNA: TGCAGCGTTGACAGCGGGAGGGCCCCCTACGAGCAGTACTTC
CDR3 protein: CSVDSGRAPYEQYF

V gene: TRBV30
D gene: TRBD2
clone size: NA
J gene: TRBJ2-7
CDR3 DNA: TGTGCCCAGGAAGCGGGAGACTACGAGCAGTACTTC
CDR3 protein: CAQEAGDYEQYF

V gene: TRBV5-1
D gene: TRBD1
clone size: NA
J gene: TRBJ1-2
CDR3 DNA: TGCGCCAGCAGCTTGCGACAGGGTTTGGACTATGGCTACACCTTC
CDR3 protein: CASSLRQGLDYGYTF

V gene: TRBV29-1
D gene: NA
clone size: NA
J gene: TRBJ1-1
CDR3 DNA: TGCAGCGTTGAAATAGCGGCGGGGAACACTGAAGCTTTCTTT
CDR3 protein: CSVEIAAGNTEAFF

V gene: TRBV4-1
D gene: TRBD1
clone size: NA
J gene: TRBJ2-5
CDR3 DNA: TGCGCCAGCAGCCAAGCAGGGGGCTTGGCCCAAGAGACCCAGTACTTC
CDR3 protein: CASSQAGGLAQETQYF

V gene: TRBV5-1
D gene: NA
clone size: NA
J gene: TRBJ2-3
CDR3 DNA: TGCGCCAGCAGCTTGTGGGCCACCGCAATGGATACGCAGTATTTT
CDR3 protein: CASSLWATAMDTQYF

V gene: TRBV29-1
D gene: NA
clone size: NA
J gene: TRBJ2-5
CDR3 DNA: TGCAGCACCGGCGAGGGTAAGGAGACCCAGTACTTC
CDR3 protein: CSTGEGKETQYF

V gene: TRBV7-9
D gene: NA
clone size: NA
J gene: TRBJ2-3
CDR3 DNA: TGTGCCAGCAGCGCGGGTGAGGGAGGATATCGCACAGATACGCAGTATTTT
CDR3 protein: CASSAGEGGYRTDTQYF

V gene: TRBV6-1
D gene: NA
clone size: NA
J gene: TRBJ1-4
CDR3 DNA: TGTGCCAGCAGTAAAAACAGGGACCTCAATGAAAAACTGTTTTTT
CDR3 protein: CASSKNRDLNEKLFF

V gene: TRBV7-9
D gene: NA
clone size: few
J gene: TRBJ2-7
CDR3 DNA: TGTGCCAGCAGCCCACGGACAGCCTCCTACGAGCAGTACTTC
CDR3 protein: CASSPRTASYEQYF

V gene: TRBV5-8
D gene: TRBD1
clone size: NA
J gene: TRBJ2-7
CDR3 DNA: TGTGCCAGCAGCTTCGGGACAGGGGTCCCCTACGAGCAGTACTTC
CDR3 protein: CASSFGTGVPYEQYF

V gene: TRBV5-1
D gene: TRBD2
clone size: NA
J gene: TRBJ2-1
CDR3 DNA: TGCGCCAGCAGCTCCCTGACTAGCGGGGGGGCGTTGGAGCAGTTCTTC
CDR3 protein: CASSSLTSGGALEQFF

V gene: TRBV4-1
D gene: NA
clone size: once
J gene: TRBJ1-2
CDR3 DNA: TGCGCCAGCAGCCCGCCGGGACTGACCTATGGCTACACCTTC
CDR3 protein: CASSPPGLTYGYTF

V gene: TRBV27
D gene: NA
clone size: NA
J gene: TRBJ2-1
CDR3 DNA: TGTGCCAGCAGTTTAGGGGCTGGGAGGCGATACAATGAGCAGTTCTTC
CDR3 protein: CASSLGAGRRYNEQFF

V gene: TRBV9
D gene: NA
clone size: NA
J gene: TRBJ1-1
CDR3 DNA: TGTGCCAGCAGCAGGGGATCAATTAGCACTGAAGCTTTCTTT
CDR3 protein: CASSRGSISTEAFF

V gene: TRBV25-1
D gene: NA
clone size: NA
J gene: TRBJ2-5
CDR3 DNA: TGTGCCAGCAGTGAACGGTACCAAGAGACCCAGTACTTC
CDR3 protein: CASSERYQETQYF

V gene: TRBV6-6
D gene: TRBD1
clone size: NA
J gene: TRBJ2-7
CDR3 DNA: TGTGCCAGCAGTTACCCCCCAGGGGGCTACCACGAGCAGTACTTC
CDR3 protein: CASSYPPGGYHEQYF